The rows below give T cell receptor beta chains drawn from one sample of a study of blood T cells in healthy people across ages. In TCRdb, the 5' RACE reads were re-called with MiXCR into one record per CDR3 protein. The sample contains 650,000 to 900,000 distinct CDR3 sequences, less than 80% of which appear only once. Sample: blood. The receptors derive from a man younger than 45 in good health. CDR3s include the opening cysteine and the closing phenylalanine or tryptophan. Each record gives: CDR3 DNA, CDR3 protein, clone size, D gene, J gene, V gene. A D gene is named only where the DNA matches it firmly. For some rows the clone size is stated as once, few or many, or as a class when expanded; others skip it.

CDR3 DNA: TGCGCCAGCAGCCAAGAAGGTGAAGGGTATGAGCAGTTCTTC
CDR3 protein: CASSQEGEGYEQFF
clone size: NA
D gene: NA
J gene: TRBJ2-1
V gene: TRBV4-3

CDR3 DNA: TGCGCCAGCAGTGCCCAACCCGCGTTTGGACAGCGGTCCTACGAGCAGTACTTC
CDR3 protein: CASSAQPAFGQRSYEQYF
clone size: NA
D gene: NA
J gene: TRBJ2-7
V gene: TRBV5-1

CDR3 DNA: TGTGCCAGCAGTCCAGAAGAGACCCAGTACTTC
CDR3 protein: CASSPEETQYF
clone size: many
D gene: NA
J gene: TRBJ2-5
V gene: TRBV18

CDR3 DNA: TGTGCCAGCAGCCCAGGGACAGCCGAGGGTAACATTCAGTACTTC
CDR3 protein: CASSPGTAEGNIQYF
clone size: few
D gene: TRBD1
J gene: TRBJ2-4
V gene: TRBV7-3

CDR3 DNA: TGTGCCAGCAACCATCCGGGACAATCCAAAAACATTCAGTACTTC
CDR3 protein: CASNHPGQSKNIQYF
clone size: NA
D gene: NA
J gene: TRBJ2-4
V gene: TRBV12-3/TRBV12-4

CDR3 DNA: TGTGCCAGCAGCCGACAGGGAGGGACTGAAGCTTTCTTT
CDR3 protein: CASSRQGGTEAFF
clone size: NA
D gene: TRBD1
J gene: TRBJ1-1
V gene: TRBV5-5

CDR3 DNA: TGCAGTGCCCTAAGAGGTGCCTATAATTCACCCCTCCACTTT
CDR3 protein: CSALRGAYNSPLHF
clone size: NA
D gene: NA
J gene: TRBJ1-6
V gene: TRBV20-1

CDR3 DNA: TGTGCCAGCAGCCAACTTGATCTTCCCTACGAGCAGTACTTC
CDR3 protein: CASSQLDLPYEQYF
clone size: NA
D gene: NA
J gene: TRBJ2-7
V gene: TRBV14

CDR3 DNA: TGTGCCAGCACCCCCCCGAACAGGCACGACGAGCAGTACTTC
CDR3 protein: CASTPPNRHDEQYF
clone size: NA
D gene: NA
J gene: TRBJ2-7
V gene: TRBV12-3/TRBV12-4

CDR3 DNA: TGTGCCAGCAGCTTAAGTCTAGCGGCCTACAATGAGCAGTTCTTC
CDR3 protein: CASSLSLAAYNEQFF
clone size: few
D gene: TRBD2
J gene: TRBJ2-1
V gene: TRBV7-8

CDR3 DNA: TGTGCCAGCAGCTTGTCGGGCAGTGGGCTCTGGGCCAACGTCCTGACTTTC
CDR3 protein: CASSLSGSGLWANVLTF
clone size: few
D gene: NA
J gene: TRBJ2-6
V gene: TRBV7-9

CDR3 DNA: TGTGCTAGTGCTTGGGGGCAATTTGGGGCCCAAGAGACCCAGTACTTC
CDR3 protein: CASAWGQFGAQETQYF
clone size: few
D gene: NA
J gene: TRBJ2-5
V gene: TRBV12-5

CDR3 DNA: TGCGCCAGCAGCCAACGGGACACTACCTACGAGCAGTACTTC
CDR3 protein: CASSQRDTTYEQYF
clone size: NA
D gene: NA
J gene: TRBJ2-7
V gene: TRBV4-3

CDR3 DNA: TGTGCCAGCAGCCAAGTAGGGCAGCCCTCCTACGAGCAGTACTTC
CDR3 protein: CASSQVGQPSYEQYF
clone size: few
D gene: NA
J gene: TRBJ2-7
V gene: TRBV3-1

CDR3 DNA: TGTGCCAGCACCCCGACAGGGGAGGGTGGCTACACCTTC
CDR3 protein: CASTPTGEGGYTF
clone size: NA
D gene: TRBD1
J gene: TRBJ1-2
V gene: TRBV7-2

CDR3 DNA: TGCAGTGCTACGGACGCTGCCTACGAGCAGTACTTC
CDR3 protein: CSATDAAYEQYF
clone size: once
D gene: NA
J gene: TRBJ2-7
V gene: TRBV20-1

CDR3 DNA: TGTGCCATCAGTGAGGAGCTGAACACTGAAGCTTTCTTT
CDR3 protein: CAISEELNTEAFF
clone size: NA
D gene: NA
J gene: TRBJ1-1
V gene: TRBV10-3

CDR3 DNA: TGCGCCAGCAGCCAAGCCGGCGGCGGCTATGGCTACACCTTC
CDR3 protein: CASSQAGGGYGYTF
clone size: NA
D gene: NA
J gene: TRBJ1-2
V gene: TRBV4-3

CDR3 DNA: TGCGCCAGCAGTTTATCCCCTAGCGGGAGCTACAATGAGCAGTTCTTC
CDR3 protein: CASSLSPSGSYNEQFF
clone size: NA
D gene: TRBD2
J gene: TRBJ2-1
V gene: TRBV5-1

CDR3 DNA: TGCGCCAGCAGCCCGACTGGACAGTCCTGGTTGACTGAAGCTTTCTTT
CDR3 protein: CASSPTGQSWLTEAFF
clone size: NA
D gene: NA
J gene: TRBJ1-1
V gene: TRBV4-3

CDR3 DNA: TGTGCCAGCAGCTTAGACGGGGGGGCCCGTAGCACAGATACGCAGTATTTT
CDR3 protein: CASSLDGGARSTDTQYF
clone size: NA
D gene: TRBD2
J gene: TRBJ2-3
V gene: TRBV7-6

CDR3 DNA: TGTGCCAGCAGCTTCGAACGGGGGTTGAACACTGAAGCTTTCTTT
CDR3 protein: CASSFERGLNTEAFF
clone size: NA
D gene: NA
J gene: TRBJ1-1
V gene: TRBV7-6

CDR3 DNA: TGTGCCAGCTCACCAGCGGACAGGGTAGGCGGCTACACCTTC
CDR3 protein: CASSPADRVGGYTF
clone size: few
D gene: TRBD1
J gene: TRBJ1-2
V gene: TRBV18

CDR3 DNA: TGTGCCACCAGCAGAGACACCGGGGGGGGAGAGACCCAGTTCTTC
CDR3 protein: CATSRDTGGGETQFF
clone size: NA
D gene: TRBD2
J gene: TRBJ2-1
V gene: TRBV15

CDR3 DNA: TGCAGCGTTGGACAGGGAGGGACCACAGATACGCAGTATTTT
CDR3 protein: CSVGQGGTTDTQYF
clone size: NA
D gene: NA
J gene: TRBJ2-3
V gene: TRBV29-1

CDR3 DNA: TGTGCCAGCAGTTACGCCAGCGGGGGGGACACAGATACGCAGTATTTT
CDR3 protein: CASSYASGGDTDTQYF
clone size: NA
D gene: TRBD2
J gene: TRBJ2-3
V gene: TRBV6-5

CDR3 DNA: TGTGCCAGCGGAGATGTGGGGGTTATCTACAATGAGCAGTTCTTC
CDR3 protein: CASGDVGVIYNEQFF
clone size: NA
D gene: NA
J gene: TRBJ2-1
V gene: TRBV28

CDR3 DNA: TGTGCCAGCAGCCCCGGGTCCACTGCGGCTGGCTACACCTTC
CDR3 protein: CASSPGSTAAGYTF
clone size: NA
D gene: NA
J gene: TRBJ1-2
V gene: TRBV11-2

CDR3 DNA: TGTGCCAGCAGTTACTCTTGGGCTAGCGGGGGGAGTAATGAGCAGTTCTTC
CDR3 protein: CASSYSWASGGSNEQFF
clone size: once
D gene: TRBD2
J gene: TRBJ2-1
V gene: TRBV6-5

CDR3 DNA: TGTGCCAGCAGTTTAGCGCGCGAAATAGGAGTTGAAAAACTGTTTTTT
CDR3 protein: CASSLAREIGVEKLFF
clone size: NA
D gene: NA
J gene: TRBJ1-4
V gene: TRBV27

CDR3 DNA: TGCAGTGCCTGGACAGGGGATTTCGATGGCTACACCTTC
CDR3 protein: CSAWTGDFDGYTF
clone size: NA
D gene: TRBD1
J gene: TRBJ1-2
V gene: TRBV20-1

CDR3 DNA: TGTGCCAGCAAACAGAGGGGGAGCTACACCTTC
CDR3 protein: CASKQRGSYTF
clone size: few
D gene: NA
J gene: TRBJ1-2
V gene: TRBV27

CDR3 DNA: TGCGCCAGCAGCCAAGATTTGGGGGGCTACGAAAAACTGTTTTTT
CDR3 protein: CASSQDLGGYEKLFF
clone size: NA
D gene: NA
J gene: TRBJ1-4
V gene: TRBV4-3

CDR3 DNA: TGTGCCAGCAGGGATGGACAGGGTTGGATCAACAATCAGCCCCAGCATTTT
CDR3 protein: CASRDGQGWINNQPQHF
clone size: NA
D gene: TRBD1
J gene: TRBJ1-5
V gene: TRBV6-1

CDR3 DNA: TGCAGCGTTGGTGGCAGGGGGCTGTCGCGAGAGACCCAGTACTTC
CDR3 protein: CSVGGRGLSRETQYF
clone size: NA
D gene: TRBD1
J gene: TRBJ2-5
V gene: TRBV29-1

CDR3 DNA: TGTGCCAGCAGCCGGGGGACACAACCGGGACAGACAAGATACGAGCAGTACTTC
CDR3 protein: CASSRGTQPGQTRYEQYF
clone size: few
D gene: NA
J gene: TRBJ2-7
V gene: TRBV7-9

CDR3 DNA: TGCAGCGGGGGCACAGATGAGCAGTTCTTC
CDR3 protein: CSGGTDEQFF
clone size: NA
D gene: NA
J gene: TRBJ2-1
V gene: TRBV29-1

CDR3 DNA: TGCGCCAGCAGCAGAATCGGACAGGGGACTAGGGGCTATAATTCACCCCTCCACTTT
CDR3 protein: CASSRIGQGTRGYNSPLHF
clone size: NA
D gene: TRBD1
J gene: TRBJ1-6
V gene: TRBV5-1

CDR3 DNA: TGTGCCACCAGCACCTCTGACTTATTTAACATTCAGTACTTC
CDR3 protein: CATSTSDLFNIQYF
clone size: few
D gene: NA
J gene: TRBJ2-4
V gene: TRBV15

CDR3 DNA: TGCAGTGCTAGGAAGGGAGTACTAGCCAAAAACATTCAGTACTTC
CDR3 protein: CSARKGVLAKNIQYF
clone size: NA
D gene: NA
J gene: TRBJ2-4
V gene: TRBV20-1

CDR3 DNA: TGTGCCAGCTTGAAGGATACGAACTTAGGAATCGGGGAGCTGTTTTTT
CDR3 protein: CASLKDTNLGIGELFF
clone size: NA
D gene: NA
J gene: TRBJ2-2
V gene: TRBV18

CDR3 DNA: TGTGCCAGCAATTTGGGTGGCGGTACCCAGTACTTC
CDR3 protein: CASNLGGGTQYF
clone size: once
D gene: NA
J gene: TRBJ2-7
V gene: TRBV12-3/TRBV12-4

CDR3 DNA: TGCAGTGCTAGAGATCAAAGTGAGACCCAGTACTTC
CDR3 protein: CSARDQSETQYF
clone size: NA
D gene: NA
J gene: TRBJ2-5
V gene: TRBV20-1

CDR3 DNA: TGTGCCAGCAGCCTGGGTCAGTCTTATGAAAAACTGTTTTTT
CDR3 protein: CASSLGQSYEKLFF
clone size: NA
D gene: NA
J gene: TRBJ1-4
V gene: TRBV28

CDR3 DNA: TGTGCCAGCAGACTGACGGGGGGCAACTACGAGCAGTACTTC
CDR3 protein: CASRLTGGNYEQYF
clone size: once
D gene: NA
J gene: TRBJ2-7
V gene: TRBV27

CDR3 DNA: TGTGCCAGCAGCGGAGAGGGGACTAGCCCAGATACGCAGTATTTT
CDR3 protein: CASSGEGTSPDTQYF
clone size: NA
D gene: TRBD2
J gene: TRBJ2-3
V gene: TRBV7-9

CDR3 DNA: TGTGCCGGCGGAGCGGGGGACACAGATACGCAGTATTTT
CDR3 protein: CAGGAGDTDTQYF
clone size: NA
D gene: TRBD2
J gene: TRBJ2-3
V gene: TRBV28